This TCR beta chain comes out of a study of vaccination and CD4 T cells after COVID-19. Study details: Taking of post-vaccine samples occurred a median around 67 days after dose two (range 14 to 241).

This clonotype came up once. Its antigen remains unknown. The CDR3 is 13 amino acids. The V and J ends lost 4 bases and 3 bases respectively, with 6 bases between them. Germline V gene lookup returns CDR1 KGHDR and CDR2 SFDVKD. Regarding treatment: 10-day PBMC culture with coronavirus spike peptide pools or control peptides (ViraFEST assay). With the Oncomine TCR Beta short-read assay, DNA from cultured CD4+ T cells was sequenced. TCRdb itself ran the PCR reads through MiXCR, one entry per CDR3 protein. The sample holds about 11,000 distinct CDR3 sequences, about 75% seen once. The chain carries TRBV24-1 and TRBJ1-5, with D hard to call. Input material: CD4+ T cells from blood, cultured in vitro. The sequence came from a human donor who had recovered from COVID-19. The CDR3 DNA sequence: TGTGCCACCAGTGACAGATTCAATCAGCCCCAGCATTTT. Its translation: CATSDRFNQPQHF.